What follows are 26 T cell receptor beta chains derived from one specimen sequenced in a study of blood T cell repertoires in COVID-19. TCRdb's copy holds only in-frame clones and misses some; the assay was immunoSEQ multiplex PCR. The table records around 210,000 clones, about 86% of them present only once. The sample consisted of peripheral blood. These receptors were obtained from a woman aged 70-85 years with acute or convalescent COVID-19.

The chain joins TRBV27 to TRBJ1-1, with TRBD1 as a possible D gene (5 bases). The length of the CDR3 is 12 residues. Germline values: CDR1 MNHEY, CDR2 SMNVEV (reference sequence). Trimming left V 8 bases short and J 9 bases short, with 16 bases between. The CDR3 DNA follows: TGTGCCAGCTCAGAGTGGCGGGGCCAAGCTTTCTTT. This codes for CASSEWRGQAFF.

This clone was seen only a few times. The chain couples TRBV6-6 to TRBJ2-4, with D possibly being TRBD2 (6 bases). V shed 4 bases and J shed 8 bases, with 9 bases lying between them. Germline V gives CDR1 MNHNY, CDR2 SVGAGI (reference sequence). The CDR3 consists of 12 residues. This chain's CDR3 is CASSFGGDIQYF. CDR3 sequence (DNA): TGTGCCAGCAGTTTCGGGGGAGACATTCAGTACTTC.

The J gene is TRBJ1-2, the V gene TRBV5-8; D is uncertain. Trimming pared 0 bases from V and 5 bases from J, leaving 17 bases between. Germline V gene sequence: CDR1 SGHTS, CDR2 YDEGEE. The CDR3 totals 16 residues. This CDR3 is CASSLVVGAAGYGYTF. The CDR3 nucleotides are TGTGCCAGCAGCTTGGTGGTGGGAGCTGCGGGTTATGGCTACACCTTC.

The chain recombines TRBV6-1 with TRBJ1-1; tentatively, D is TRBD1 (5 bases). V lost 5 bases and J lost 6, with 16 bases in between. The V gene's germline CDR1 is MNHNS and CDR2 SASEGT. This CDR3 has 14 amino acids. In DNA, the CDR3 is TGTGCCAGCAGTCAGGGAGGGAGGGGAGCTGAAGCTTTCTTT. Its protein product is CASSQGGRGAEAFF.

The J gene is TRBJ1-1, the V gene TRBV5-1; TRBD1 might be the D (5 bases). The CDR3 runs 17 residues. CDR1 is SGHRS and CDR2 is YFSETQ in the germline V gene. Deletions cut 5 bases from V and 2 bases from J, with 22 bases between. In nucleotides, the CDR3 is TGCGCCAGCAGACTCCGGGGGGTTACCGGAACAAACACTGAAGCTTTCTTT. Protein sequence: CASRLRGVTGTNTEAFF.

The genes are TRBV6-2 or TRBV6-3 and TRBJ2-1; TRBD2 matches 9 bases. Trimming took 6 bases from V and 6 from J; bases not matched to a gene: 9. Germline V gives CDR1 MNHEY, CDR2 SVGEGT. The CDR3 is 15 residues long. CDR3 sequence: CASSPGLAGLNEQFF. Written as DNA, the CDR3 is TGTGCCAGCAGCCCGGGGCTAGCGGGGCTCAATGAGCAGTTCTTC.

This clone was seen more than once but under ten times. This chain uses TRBV2 with TRBJ1-2; D remains ambiguous. CDR1 and CDR2 from the germline V gene are SNHLY and FYNNEI. The CDR3 covers 13 residues. Trimming took off 7 bases at V and 5 bases at J, with 14 bases between the two ends. The CDR3 region has the DNA TGTGCCAGCACTCCTTCCGGGGAGTATGGCTACACCTTC. Amino acid sequence: CASTPSGEYGYTF. Drawing the rest from reference TRBV2 and TRBJ1-2, the complete variable domain is EPEVTQTPSHQVTQMGQEVILRCVPISNHLYFYWYRQILGQKVEFLVSFYNNEISEKSEIFDDQFSVERPDGSNFTLKIRSTKLEDSAMYFCASTPSGEYGYTFGSGTRLTVV.

The chain has TRBV19 and TRBJ2-1; TRBD1 agrees at 7 bases. The CDR3 has 12 residues. The J segment lost 10 bases and the V segment lost 5 bases, leaving 5 bases of the junction unmatched. The germline V gene encodes CDR1 LNHDA and CDR2 SQIVND (reference sequence). CDR3 sequence: CASSRTGVEQFF. In DNA form, the CDR3 reads TGTGCCAGTAGTCGGACAGGCGTGGAGCAGTTCTTC. Using reference TRBV19 and TRBJ2-1 for the parts outside the CDR3, the full variable domain is DGGITQSPKYLFRKEGQNVTLSCEQNLNHDAMYWYRQDPGQGLRLIYYSQIVNDFQKGDIAEGYSVSREKKESFPLTVTSAQKNPTAFYLCASSRTGVEQFFGPGTRLTVL.

The V and J genes are TRBV10-1 and TRBJ1-1; TRBD1 aligns across 7 bases. V was clipped by 5 bases and J by 5 bases; unmatched bases: 2. CDR1 is WNHNN and CDR2 is SYGVQD in the germline V gene (reference sequence). This CDR3 has 12 residues. CDR3 residues: CASSTGVTEAFF. DNA of the CDR3: TGCGCCAGCAGTACAGGGGTTACTGAAGCTTTCTTT.

The chain employs TRBV9 and TRBJ2-3; 8 nucleotides match TRBD2. J gave up 6 bases and V 0 bases, and 12 bases lay outside the gene matches. The CDR3 consists of 17 residues. Germline CDR1 SGDLS, CDR2 YYNGEE. The CDR3: CASSVAGRSGSTDTQYF. The CDR3 coding sequence is TGTGCCAGCAGCGTAGCTGGTCGGAGCGGGAGTACGGATACGCAGTATTTT.

The chain employs TRBV29-1 and TRBJ1-1; maybe TRBD1 (6 bases). From germline, CDR1 is SQVTM and CDR2 ANQGSEA. The ends were cut back, 7 bases at V and 0 bases at J, with 15 bases in the middle. The CDR3 runs to 14 residues. CDR3 DNA: TGCAGCGCAGCCTTCGGACAGATGAACACTGAAGCTTTCTTT. This sequence encodes CSAAFGQMNTEAFF.

This sequence joins TRBV7-8 and TRBJ2-5; no clear D. V gave up 6 bases and J gave up 3 bases, with 14 bases separating them. The V gene's germline CDR1 is SGHVS and CDR2 FQNEAQ. The CDR3 runs to 14 residues. The CDR3 DNA sequence: TGTGCCAGCAGTTCTTTTGGAGCCGAAGAGACCCAGTACTTC. Protein sequence: CASSSFGAEETQYF.

The V gene is TRBV10-2, the J gene TRBJ2-7; the match to TRBD1 covers 10 bases. This CDR3 is 14 amino acids long. V shed 5 bases and J 4 bases; nucleotides not matched to a gene: 5. From germline, CDR1 is WSHSY and CDR2 SAAADI. This CDR3 reads CASSRDRGQYEQYF. CDR3 DNA: TGCGCCAGCAGTCGGGACAGGGGCCAGTACGAGCAGTACTTC.

The chain carries TRBV6-2 or TRBV6-3 and TRBJ1-3, with D possibly TRBD1 on 6 matching bases. The CDR3 is 13 amino acids. Trimming shortened V by 6 bases and J by 5 bases, and 11 bases separated the two germline ends. Germline CDR1 is MNHEY and CDR2 is SVGEGT. This CDR3 is CASSPGQRNTIYF. The CDR3 region has the DNA TGTGCCAGCAGCCCCGGACAGCGAAACACCATATATTTT.

This clone was seen a single time. The chain combines TRBV10-3 with TRBJ2-3; TRBD1 matches at 7 bases. The CDR3 is 14 amino acids. Germline lookup yields CDR1 ENHRY and CDR2 SYGVKD. Trimming removed 9 bases from V and 4 bases from J; junction bases left unmatched: 10. The DNA for the CDR3 is TGTGCCATAACAGACAGGGATGAATCAGATACGCAGTATTTT. This encodes CAITDRDESDTQYF.

For this clone: The sample contains more than one DNA sequence encoding this CDR3. V gene TRBV3-1 (or the pseudogene TRBV3-2) combines with J gene TRBJ2-3, with D perhaps matching TRBD1 (5 bases). Trimming stripped 2 bases from V and 4 bases from J, with 7 bases between. The CDR3 is made up of 13 amino acids. Germline CDR1 and CDR2: LGHDT and YNNKEL (reference sequence). This CDR3 is CASSQQGADTQYF. CDR3 sequence (DNA): TGTGCCAGCAGCCAACAGGGTGCAGATACGCAGTATTTT.

This sequence joins TRBV27 and TRBJ2-3; 7 bases line up with TRBD2. CDR3 length: 15 residues. CDR1 is MNHEY, CDR2 SMNVEV, per germline (reference sequence). Losses at the gene ends were 6 bases for V and 8 bases for J; bases not matched to a gene: 14. The CDR3 DNA reads TGTGCCAGCAGGCAAACCGGGACTAAGTTAGGTACGCAGTATTTT. Protein product: CASRQTGTKLGTQYF.

The rearrangement joins TRBV6-1 to TRBJ1-5, with 8 bases matching TRBD1. The V and J ends lost 2 bases and 4 bases, in that order; junction bases with no gene match: 4. The CDR3 covers 15 residues. The germline CDR1 and CDR2 sequences are MNHNS and SASEGT. The CDR3 protein is CASSESRDRNQPQHF. The CDR3 DNA reads as TGTGCCAGCAGTGAATCGAGGGACAGGAATCAGCCCCAGCATTTT.

The rearrangement joins TRBV18 to TRBJ1-1; 7 bases are shared with TRBD1. This CDR3 is 14 amino acids long. V was pared by 4 bases and J by 1 base, with 3 bases of the junction left unmatched. From germline, CDR1 is KGHSH and CDR2 LQKENI. CDR3 region: CASSRDSSNTEAFF. CDR3 DNA sequence: TGTGCCAGCTCACGGGACAGCTCGAACACTGAAGCTTTCTTT.

This clone was detected once. The chain has TRBV19 and TRBJ2-2; TRBD2 aligns across 9 bases. The trim removed 8 bases at V and 6 bases at J, leaving 16 bases unmatched. CDR1 LNHDA and CDR2 SQIVND come from the germline V gene (reference sequence). The CDR3 consists of 17 residues. The CDR3 is CASETTLAGVGSGELFF. The CDR3 nucleotides are TGTGCCAGTGAAACCACCTTAGCGGGAGTAGGTTCCGGGGAGCTGTTTTTT. The whole variable domain, filled in from reference TRBV19 and TRBJ2-2, reads DGGITQSPKYLFRKEGQNVTLSCEQNLNHDAMYWYRQDPGQGLRLIYYSQIVNDFQKGDIAEGYSVSREKKESFPLTVTSAQKNPTAFYLCASETTLAGVGSGELFFGEGSRLTVL.

This clone was seen a few times. V usage is TRBV5-1 and J usage is TRBJ1-1; 8 nucleotides agree with TRBD1. The CDR3 is 13 amino acids. Germline V gene lookup returns CDR1 SGHRS and CDR2 YFSETQ. J was trimmed by 7 bases and V by 2 bases; bases with no gene match: 4. The CDR3 here is CASSFDRGNEAFF. CDR3 nucleotides: TGCGCCAGCAGCTTTGACAGGGGCAATGAAGCTTTCTTT.

The chain uses TRBV6-6 and TRBJ2-1; the D gene is possibly TRBD2 (6 bases). The V gene's germline CDR1 is MNHNY and CDR2 SVGAGI (reference sequence). The CDR3 extends over 15 amino acids. Trimming took 5 bases from V and 9 from J, leaving 20 bases between them. The CDR3 sequence is CASSKTSSRPGEQFF. Here the CDR3 DNA reads TGTGCCAGCAGTAAAACTAGCAGCCGACCTGGTGAGCAGTTCTTC.

This chain links TRBV6-5 with TRBJ1-1; D not resolved. V gave up 0 bases and J gave up 4 bases, with 12 bases separating them. The CDR3 has 15 amino acids. CDR1 MNHEY and CDR2 SVGAGI come from the germline V gene. The CDR3 here is CASSYSGRWATEAFF. The CDR3, as DNA: TGTGCCAGCAGTTACTCCGGCAGGTGGGCCACTGAAGCTTTCTTT.

The V gene is TRBV19, the J gene TRBJ1-3, with unresolved D. The CDR3 loop spans 15 amino acids. Trimming took 2 bases from V and 0 from J, leaving 8 bases between them. The germline gives CDR1 LNHDA, CDR2 SQIVND (reference sequence). The CDR3, as DNA: TGTGCCAGTAGTATACTGGGCCTCTCTGGAAACACCATATATTTT. Translating gives CASSILGLSGNTIYF.

The V and J genes are TRBV10-2 and TRBJ1-2, with D maybe TRBD1 (6 bases). Trimming stripped 5 bases from V and 3 bases from J, with 10 bases between. CDR1 and CDR2 (germline): WSHSY, SAAADI. The CDR3 loop spans 13 amino acids. In DNA form, the CDR3 reads TGCGCCAGCAGTAGGGGGTTGGACTATGGCTACACCTTC. It is translated as CASSRGLDYGYTF.

The rearrangement uses TRBV20-1 and TRBJ2-7; 8 nucleotides match TRBD1. CDR1 is DFQATT, CDR2 SNEGSKA, per germline (reference sequence). The CDR3 contains 10 residues. Unmatched junction bases numbered 3, after V lost 3 bases and J lost 11 bases. CDR3 nucleotides: TGCAGTGCTAGCCGACAGGGGAAGTACTTC. This encodes CSASRQGKYF.